The 29 T cell receptor beta chains below were found in one sample sequenced in a study of cytomegalovirus exposure and HLA in healthy donors. Primers included in the PCR were 60 Vbeta and 13 Jbeta primers. Using immunoSEQ multiplex PCR, the repertoire was profiled, and TCRdb retains in-frame clones only, with some absent. Counted here are around 190,000 clones, 70% to 90% occurring once; the ten biggest clones make up approximately 1.5%. The sample was PBMCs. These receptors all come from a woman younger than 30 in good health and CMV-seronegative.

The rearrangement joins TRBV5-4 to TRBJ1-2, with no clear D. CDR3 size: 20 residues. Trimming pared 4 bases from V and 4 bases from J, leaving 32 bases between. CDR1 and CDR2 from the germline V gene are SGHNT and YYREEE (reference sequence). CDR3: CASSGRTASGPGNTRYGYTF. CDR3 nucleotide sequence: TGTGCCAGCAGCGGTCGGACGGCATCCGGGCCGGGAAACACCCGCTATGGCTACACCTTC.

The rearrangement uses TRBV4-1 and TRBJ2-2; D may be TRBD2 (5 bases). The CDR3 has 16 amino acids. The germline V gene encodes CDR1 MGHRA and CDR2 YSYEKL. V shed 0 bases and J shed 4 bases, with 12 bases lying between them. In DNA form, the CDR3 reads TGCGCCAGCAGCCAAGAATGGAGCGGCAGCACCGGGGAGCTGTTTTTT. This gives the protein CASSQEWSGSTGELFF.

The V call is TRBV2, the J call TRBJ1-5; no firm D call. V was trimmed by 6 bases and J by 7 bases, leaving 13 bases between them. This CDR3 region has 13 residues. Looked up from germline, CDR1 is SNHLY and CDR2 is FYNNEI. CDR3 in DNA: TGTGCCAGCAGCCTTCCCCGCCGGCAGCCCCAGCATTTT. It encodes CASSLPRRQPQHF. The whole variable domain, filled in from reference TRBV2 and TRBJ1-5, reads EPEVTQTPSHQVTQMGQEVILRCVPISNHLYFYWYRQILGQKVEFLVSFYNNEISEKSEIFDDQFSVERPDGSNFTLKIRSTKLEDSAMYFCASSLPRRQPQHFGDGTRLSIL.

CDR3 region: CASSPGTTNYEQYF. The CDR3 nucleotides read TGTGCCAGCAGCCCCGGGACAACTAACTACGAGCAGTACTTC. The V and J genes are TRBV7-6 and TRBJ2-7; TRBD1 might be the D (6 bases). CDR1 is SGHVS, CDR2 FNYEAQ, per germline. V lost 5 bases and J lost 3, with 14 bases in between. This CDR3 comprises 14 residues.

This clone was seen a handful of times. V and J are TRBV6-4 and TRBJ2-3, with TRBD1 identical over 8 bases. The V gene's germline CDR1 is MRHNA and CDR2 SNTAGT. The CDR3 spans 12 residues. V was clipped by 6 bases and J by 5 bases; unmatched bases: 1. As DNA, the CDR3 is TGTGCCAGCAGGACAGGGGTAGATACGCAGTATTTT. Amino acid sequence: CASRTGVDTQYF.

J is TRBJ1-1 and V is TRBV11-2; no definite D call. Per germline, CDR1 SGHAT and CDR2 FQNNGV. Trimming removed 1 base at V and 0 bases at J, with 6 bases between. The length of the CDR3 is 14 residues. The CDR3 spells CASSLAQLNTEAFF. DNA for the CDR3: TGTGCCAGCAGCTTAGCACAACTGAACACTGAAGCTTTCTTT.

V and J are TRBV6-5 and TRBJ1-5, with no clear D. CDR3 size: 13 residues. CDR1 is MNHEY, CDR2 SVGAGI, per germline. V dropped 2 bases and J dropped 5 bases, with 7 bases sitting between them. DNA for the CDR3: TGTGCCAGCAGTTACGCCGCGGATCAGCCCCAGCATTTT. The encoded protein is CASSYAADQPQHF.

This chain's CDR3 is CASSPLRESYEQYF. As DNA, the CDR3 is TGTGCCAGCAGCCCCTTGCGTGAGTCCTACGAGCAGTACTTC. V is TRBV7-9 and J is TRBJ2-7; no reliable D call. This CDR3 is 14 amino acids long. V lost 5 bases and J 1 base, leaving 12 bases between the germline ends. Germline values: CDR1 SEHNR, CDR2 FQNEAQ (reference sequence).

The rearrangement uses TRBV5-6 and TRBJ2-1, with D uncertain. Trimming shortened V by 5 bases and J by 0 bases, and 9 bases separated the two germline ends. The CDR3 is made up of 14 amino acids. Germline CDR1 is SGHDT and CDR2 is YYEEEE. The CDR3 DNA reads as TGTGCCAGCAGTTCTAGTTACTCCTACAATGAGCAGTTCTTC. Protein product: CASSSSYSYNEQFF.

The V gene is TRBV6-5, the J gene TRBJ1-1; the match to TRBD1 covers 11 bases. The V gene's germline CDR1 is MNHEY and CDR2 SVGAGI. The CDR3 extends over 15 amino acids. J lost 6 bases, V lost 5 bases, and 8 bases had no gene match. The CDR3 reads CASSPRDRGSAEAFF. For the CDR3, the DNA is TGTGCCAGCAGTCCCCGGGACAGGGGGTCCGCTGAAGCTTTCTTT.

The chain employs TRBV7-8 and TRBJ1-3; TRBD1 matches at 7 bases. The trim removed 5 bases at V and 0 bases at J, leaving 13 bases unmatched. Germline V gene lookup returns CDR1 SGHVS and CDR2 FQNEAQ. This CDR3 has 18 residues. In nucleotides, the CDR3 is TGTGCCAGCAGCACCCGGGACAGTCAAACAACCTCTGGAAACACCATATATTTT. It is translated as CASSTRDSQTTSGNTIYF.

The rearrangement joins TRBV5-1 to TRBJ2-5, with 10 positions matching TRBD2. Germline V gene lookup returns CDR1 SGHRS and CDR2 YFSETQ. The CDR3 loop spans 14 amino acids. The junction had 2 bases not matched to a gene; V was cut back by 3 bases and J by 3 bases. The DNA for the CDR3 is TGCGCCAGCAGCTCCGGGACTAGCGAAGAGACCCAGTACTTC. The encoded protein is CASSSGTSEETQYF. Based on the CDR3 plus reference TRBV5-1 and TRBJ2-5, the full variable domain is KAGVTQTPRYLIKTRGQQVTLSCSPISGHRSVSWYQQTPGQGLQFLFEYFSETQRNKGNFPGRFSGRQFSNSRSEMNVSTLELGDSALYLCASSSGTSEETQYFGPGTRLLVL.

This sequence joins TRBV7-2 and TRBJ1-1; D is possibly TRBD1 (6 bases). Germline V lookup: CDR1 SGHTA, CDR2 FQGNSA. The CDR3 covers 15 residues. V lost 2 bases and J 0 bases, leaving 10 bases between the germline ends. In nucleotides, the CDR3 is TGTGCCAGCAGCTTACGAGGGACAATGAACACTGAAGCTTTCTTT. This sequence encodes CASSLRGTMNTEAFF.

The chain joins TRBV9 to TRBJ2-1, with 7 bases that match TRBD1. The CDR3 length is 13 residues. Looked up from germline, CDR1 is SGDLS and CDR2 is YYNGEE. V was pared by 5 bases and J by 6 bases, with 5 bases of the junction left unmatched. The CDR3 spells CASSADRVNEQFF. In DNA, the CDR3 is TGTGCCAGCAGTGCCGACAGGGTCAATGAGCAGTTCTTC.

This rearrangement joins TRBV7-9 to TRBJ1-1; D call uncertain. CDR1 SEHNR and CDR2 FQNEAQ come from the germline V gene (reference sequence). The CDR3 contains 14 residues. Trimming stripped 5 bases from V and 3 bases from J, with 13 bases between. The CDR3 loop reads CASSPSSADTEAFF. The CDR3 DNA follows: TGTGCCAGCAGCCCCTCCTCCGCGGACACTGAAGCTTTCTTT.

The chain is built from TRBV4-3 and TRBJ2-7; the D gene is possibly TRBD1 (6 bases). Trimming pared 5 bases from V and 7 bases from J, leaving 15 bases between. Germline-derived CDR1 and CDR2 are LGHNA and YSLEER. This CDR3 is built from 13 residues. The CDR3 region has the DNA TGCGCCAGCAGCATTATACAGGGAAGGGAGCAGTACTTC. It encodes CASSIIQGREQYF.

The chain combines TRBV5-4 with TRBJ2-3; 12 bases align to TRBD2. Germline trimming cut 5 bases from V and 2 bases from J; bases unmatched to any gene: 3. The CDR3 runs 15 residues. Germline values: CDR1 SGHNT, CDR2 YYREEE (reference sequence). For the CDR3, the DNA is TGTGCCAGCAGAACTAGCGGGGGGAACACAGATACGCAGTATTTT. This translates into CASRTSGGNTDTQYF.

The chain employs TRBV2 and TRBJ2-7; D unclear. The CDR3 extends over 14 amino acids. The ends were cut back, 5 bases at V and 0 bases at J, with 11 bases in the middle. CDR1 and CDR2 from the germline V gene are SNHLY and FYNNEI. The CDR3, as DNA: TGTGCCAGCAGTCAGGAAGGCAGCTCCTACGAGCAGTACTTC. It codes for CASSQEGSSYEQYF.

The chain recombines TRBV7-3 with TRBJ2-2; TRBD1 might be the D (5 bases). In germline, CDR1 is SGHTA, CDR2 FQGTGA. CDR3 length: 14 amino acids. Trimming took 6 bases from V and 2 from J, leaving 10 bases between them. The CDR3 protein is CASRKGSNTGELFF. The CDR3 DNA reads TGTGCCAGCAGAAAGGGGTCTAACACCGGGGAGCTGTTTTTT.

V gene TRBV30 combines with J gene TRBJ1-4; D remains unclear. V was clipped by 0 bases and J by 4 bases, with 9 bases between them. CDR1 is GTSNPN, CDR2 SVGIG, per germline (reference sequence). The CDR3 is made up of 14 amino acids. Here the CDR3 DNA reads TGTGCCTGGAGTGTGAACAGAGTTAATGAAAAACTGTTTTTT. Translation: CAWSVNRVNEKLFF.

A few counts support this clone. V usage is TRBV7-3 and J usage is TRBJ2-5; TRBD1 agrees at 9 bases. Germline CDR1 is SGHTA and CDR2 is FQGTGA. The CDR3 sequence is 14 residues long. V trimming: 4 bases; J trimming: 4 bases; junction bases outside the gene matches: 4. The CDR3 reads CASSSLTGGETQYF. In nucleotides, the CDR3 is TGTGCCAGCAGCTCCCTGACAGGGGGAGAGACCCAGTACTTC.

CDR3 residues: CASSSTFRTSGPLSSYEQYF. The CDR3 nucleotides are TGTGCCAGCAGTTCCACGTTCCGGACTAGCGGGCCTTTGAGCTCCTACGAGCAGTACTTC. The rearrangement links TRBV27 to TRBJ2-7; 11 bases are a match to TRBD2. Per the germline V gene, CDR1 is MNHEY and CDR2 is SMNVEV (reference sequence). There are 20 residues in the CDR3. V lost 4 bases and J lost 0; bases outside the gene matches: 17.

The chain carries TRBV6-6 and TRBJ2-7, with 10 bases matching TRBD1. With 2 bases clipped from V and 5 bases from J, the junction kept 3 bases outside the gene matches. Germline assignment: CDR1 MNHNY and CDR2 SVGAGI (reference sequence). This CDR3 has 14 amino acids. The CDR3 DNA follows: TGTGCCAGCAGTTACCCCGGGACAGGGGACGAGCAGTACTTC. Translated, it gives CASSYPGTGDEQYF.

CDR3 bases: TGTGCCAGCAGCTTAGCTCAGGGGCATAGCAATCAGCCCCAGCATTTT. Its translation: CASSLAQGHSNQPQHF. The rearrangement uses TRBV7-9 and TRBJ1-5; a weak D match, TRBD1 (6 bases). Per germline, CDR1 SEHNR and CDR2 FQNEAQ (reference sequence). CDR3 size: 16 residues. Trimming removed 0 bases at V and 0 bases at J, with 9 bases between.

At least ten counts were recorded for this clone. This chain joins TRBV19 and TRBJ2-1, with TRBD2 identical over 8 bases. Germline trimming cut 5 bases from V and 4 bases from J; bases unmatched to any gene: 10. The germline V gene has CDR1 LNHDA and CDR2 SQIVND (reference sequence). The CDR3 has 16 amino acids. CDR3 bases: TGTGCCAGTAGTCCACCTGGAGCGGGAGATTACAATGAGCAGTTCTTC. It yields the protein CASSPPGAGDYNEQFF. Full variable domain (rest looked up from reference TRBV19 and TRBJ2-1): DGGITQSPKYLFRKEGQNVTLSCEQNLNHDAMYWYRQDPGQGLRLIYYSQIVNDFQKGDIAEGYSVSREKKESFPLTVTSAQKNPTAFYLCASSPPGAGDYNEQFFGPGTRLTVL.

This clone came up a few times. The chain is built from TRBV6-4 and TRBJ2-1; 10 positions agree with TRBD2. V was pared by 0 bases and J by 8 bases, with 7 bases of the junction left unmatched. Germline-derived CDR1 and CDR2 are MRHNA and SNTAGT. The CDR3 is made up of 16 amino acids. As DNA, the CDR3 is TGTGCCAGCAGTGACTCGGCTAGCGGGAGTGTCTATGAGCAGTTCTTC. Protein product: CASSDSASGSVYEQFF.

This chain uses TRBV4-1 with TRBJ1-2; D remains unclear. The CDR3 sequence is 15 residues long. Germline V gene sequence: CDR1 MGHRA, CDR2 YSYEKL. Trimming shortened V by 1 base and J by 0 bases, and 9 bases separated the two germline ends. The CDR3 loop reads CASSQAPLANYGYTF. Here the CDR3 DNA reads TGCGCCAGCAGCCAAGCTCCTCTAGCTAACTATGGCTACACCTTC.

This chain links TRBV2 with TRBJ2-2; tentatively, D is TRBD2 (7 bases). The CDR3 contains 16 residues. Germline V gene sequence: CDR1 SNHLY, CDR2 FYNNEI. With 4 bases removed from V and 0 bases from J, the gap between germline ends came to 12 bases. CDR3 sequence: CASSVGGASNTGELFF. The CDR3 DNA is TGTGCCAGCAGTGTTGGGGGGGCCTCGAACACCGGGGAGCTGTTTTTT. Supplemented by reference TRBV2 and TRBJ2-2, the full variable domain reads EPEVTQTPSHQVTQMGQEVILRCVPISNHLYFYWYRQILGQKVEFLVSFYNNEISEKSEIFDDQFSVERPDGSNFTLKIRSTKLEDSAMYFCASSVGGASNTGELFFGEGSRLTVL.

V gene TRBV15 combines with J gene TRBJ2-3; D perhaps matches TRBD2 (6 bases). Looked up from germline, CDR1 is LNHNV and CDR2 is YYDKDF (reference sequence). This CDR3 region has 16 residues. With 1 base removed from V and 1 base from J, the gap between germline ends came to 12 bases. The CDR3 bases are TGTGCCACCAGCAGAGGGGGTGGCGGGGGCACAGATACGCAGTATTTT. It codes for CATSRGGGGGTDTQYF.